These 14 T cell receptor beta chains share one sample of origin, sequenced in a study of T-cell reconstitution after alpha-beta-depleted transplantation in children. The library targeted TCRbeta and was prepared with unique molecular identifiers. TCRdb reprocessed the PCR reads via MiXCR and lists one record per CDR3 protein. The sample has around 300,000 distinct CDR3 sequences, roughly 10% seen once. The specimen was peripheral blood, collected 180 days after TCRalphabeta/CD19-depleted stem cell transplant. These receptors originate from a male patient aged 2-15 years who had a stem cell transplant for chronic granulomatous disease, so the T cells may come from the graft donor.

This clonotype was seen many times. This chain's CDR3 is CASSQPGQSSHEQFF. DNA of the CDR3: TGTGCCAGCTCACAACCGGGACAGTCCTCACATGAGCAGTTCTTC. The rearrangement links TRBV18 to TRBJ2-1; 7 bases match TRBD1. V lost 4 bases, J lost 8 bases, and 11 bases stayed unmatched. The CDR3 length is 15 residues. Germline V CDR1 and CDR2: KGHSH, LQKENI.

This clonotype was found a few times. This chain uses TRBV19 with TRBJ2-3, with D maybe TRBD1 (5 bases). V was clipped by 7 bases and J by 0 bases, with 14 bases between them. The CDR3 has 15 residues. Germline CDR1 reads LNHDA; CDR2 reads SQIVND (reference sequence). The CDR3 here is CASNAQATSTDTQYF. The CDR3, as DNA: TGTGCCAGTAATGCACAGGCCACTAGCACAGATACGCAGTATTTT.

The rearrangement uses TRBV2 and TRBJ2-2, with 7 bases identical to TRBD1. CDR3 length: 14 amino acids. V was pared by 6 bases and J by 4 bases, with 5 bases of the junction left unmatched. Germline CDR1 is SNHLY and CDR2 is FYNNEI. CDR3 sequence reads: CASSRDRVTGELFF. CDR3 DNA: TGTGCCAGCAGCCGGGACAGAGTCACCGGGGAGCTGTTTTTT.

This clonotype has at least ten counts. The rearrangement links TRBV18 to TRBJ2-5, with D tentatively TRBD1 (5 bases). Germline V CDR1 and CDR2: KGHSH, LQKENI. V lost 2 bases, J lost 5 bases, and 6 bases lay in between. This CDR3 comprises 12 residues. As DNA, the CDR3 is TGTGCCAGCTCACCAGGGGCGGAGACCCAGTACTTC. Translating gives CASSPGAETQYF.

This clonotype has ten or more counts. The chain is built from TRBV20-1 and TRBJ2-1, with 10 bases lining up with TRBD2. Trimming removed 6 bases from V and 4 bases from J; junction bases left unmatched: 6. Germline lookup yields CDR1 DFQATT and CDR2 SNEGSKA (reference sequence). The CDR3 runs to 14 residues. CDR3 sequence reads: CSAITSGTYNEQFF. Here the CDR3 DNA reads TGCAGTGCAATTACTAGCGGGACTTACAATGAGCAGTTCTTC.

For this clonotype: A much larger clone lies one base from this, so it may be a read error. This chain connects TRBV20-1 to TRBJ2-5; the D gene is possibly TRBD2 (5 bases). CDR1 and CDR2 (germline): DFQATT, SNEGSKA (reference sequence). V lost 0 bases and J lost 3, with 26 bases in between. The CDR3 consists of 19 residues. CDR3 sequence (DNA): TGCAGTGCTAGAGATCTCTGGTCCGGGGAGCCCCGATACAAAGAGACCCAGTACTTC. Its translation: CSARDLWSGEPRYKETQYF.

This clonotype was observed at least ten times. CDR3: CASSLADDYGYTF. The CDR3 DNA is TGTGCCAGCAGCTTGGCAGATGACTATGGCTACACCTTC. J is TRBJ1-2 and V is TRBV5-5; D not resolved. The CDR3 runs to 13 residues. The germline gives CDR1 SGHKS, CDR2 YYEKEE (reference sequence). V was cut by 0 bases and J by 3 bases, with 6 bases left in between.

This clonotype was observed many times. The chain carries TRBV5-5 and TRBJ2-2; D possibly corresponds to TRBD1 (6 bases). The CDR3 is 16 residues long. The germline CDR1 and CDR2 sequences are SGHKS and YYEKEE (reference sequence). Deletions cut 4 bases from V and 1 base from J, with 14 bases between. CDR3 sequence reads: CASSLRQALNTGELFF. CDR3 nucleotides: TGTGCCAGCAGCCTCCGACAGGCCTTGAACACCGGGGAGCTGTTTTTT.

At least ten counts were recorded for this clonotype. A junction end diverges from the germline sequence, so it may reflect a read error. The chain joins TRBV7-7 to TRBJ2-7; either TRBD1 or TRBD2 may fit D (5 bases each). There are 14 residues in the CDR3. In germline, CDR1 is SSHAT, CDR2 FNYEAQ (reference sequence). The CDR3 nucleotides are TGTGCTAGCAGCCGAGGCGAGTGGGGGTACGAGCAGTACTTC. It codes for CASSRGEWGYEQYF.

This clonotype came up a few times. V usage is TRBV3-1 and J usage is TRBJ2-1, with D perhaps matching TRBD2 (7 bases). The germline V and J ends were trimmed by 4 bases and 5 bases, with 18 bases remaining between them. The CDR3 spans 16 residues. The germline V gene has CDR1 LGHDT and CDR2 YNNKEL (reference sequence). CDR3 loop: CASSPKWGGAHNEQFF. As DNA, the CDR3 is TGTGCCAGCAGCCCAAAATGGGGGGGGGCTCACAATGAGCAGTTCTTC.

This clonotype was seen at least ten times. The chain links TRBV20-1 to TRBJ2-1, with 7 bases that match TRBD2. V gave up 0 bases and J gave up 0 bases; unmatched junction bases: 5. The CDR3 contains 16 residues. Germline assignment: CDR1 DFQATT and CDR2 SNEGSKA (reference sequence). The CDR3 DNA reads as TGCAGTGCTAGAGATGAAGCGGGGAGCTCCTACAATGAGCAGTTCTTC. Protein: CSARDEAGSSYNEQFF.

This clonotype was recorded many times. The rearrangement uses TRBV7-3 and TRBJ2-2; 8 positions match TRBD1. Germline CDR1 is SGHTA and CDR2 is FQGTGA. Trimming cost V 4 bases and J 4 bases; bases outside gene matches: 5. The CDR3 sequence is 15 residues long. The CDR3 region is CASSSRGRSTGELFF. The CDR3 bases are TGTGCCAGCAGCTCCAGGGGGCGGAGCACCGGGGAGCTGTTTTTT.

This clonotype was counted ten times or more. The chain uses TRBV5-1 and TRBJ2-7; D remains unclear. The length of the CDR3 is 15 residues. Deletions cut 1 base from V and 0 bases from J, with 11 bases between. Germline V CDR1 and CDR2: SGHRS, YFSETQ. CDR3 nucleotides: TGCGCCAGCAGCTTGATCATACAGAACTCCTACGAGCAGTACTTC. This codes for CASSLIIQNSYEQYF. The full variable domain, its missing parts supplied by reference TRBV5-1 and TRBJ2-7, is KAGVTQTPRYLIKTRGQQVTLSCSPISGHRSVSWYQQTPGQGLQFLFEYFSETQRNKGNFPGRFSGRQFSNSRSEMNVSTLELGDSALYLCASSLIIQNSYEQYFGPGTRLTVT.

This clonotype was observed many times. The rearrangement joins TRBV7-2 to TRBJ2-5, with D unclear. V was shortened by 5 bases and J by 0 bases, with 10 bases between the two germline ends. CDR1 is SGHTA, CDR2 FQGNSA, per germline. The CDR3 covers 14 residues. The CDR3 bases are TGTGCCAGCAGCATCAAAACAAACCAAGAGACCCAGTACTTC. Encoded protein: CASSIKTNQETQYF. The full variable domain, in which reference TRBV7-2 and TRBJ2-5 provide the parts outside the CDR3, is GAGVSQSPSNKVTEKGKDVELRCDPISGHTALYWYRQSLGQGLEFLIYFQGNSAPDKSGLPSDRFSAERTGGSVSTLTIQRTQQEDSAVYLCASSIKTNQETQYFGPGTRLLVL.